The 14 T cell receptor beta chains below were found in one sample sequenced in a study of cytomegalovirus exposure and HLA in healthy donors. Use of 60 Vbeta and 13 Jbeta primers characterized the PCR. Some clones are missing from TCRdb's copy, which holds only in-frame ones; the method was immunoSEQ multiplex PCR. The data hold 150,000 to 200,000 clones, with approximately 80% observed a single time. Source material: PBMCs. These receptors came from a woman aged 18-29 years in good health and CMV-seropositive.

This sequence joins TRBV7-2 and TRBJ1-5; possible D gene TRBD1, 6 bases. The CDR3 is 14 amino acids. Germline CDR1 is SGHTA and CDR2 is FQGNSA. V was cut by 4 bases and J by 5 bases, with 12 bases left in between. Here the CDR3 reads CASSSDRGDQPQHF. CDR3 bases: TGTGCCAGCAGCTCGGACAGAGGCGATCAGCCCCAGCATTTT.

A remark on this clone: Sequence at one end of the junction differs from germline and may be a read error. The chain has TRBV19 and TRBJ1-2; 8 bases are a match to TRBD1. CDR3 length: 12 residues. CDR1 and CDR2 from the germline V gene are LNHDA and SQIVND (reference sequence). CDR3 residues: CAAGMGQALIAF. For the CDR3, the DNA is TGTGCCGCTGGGATGGGACAGGCGTTAATTGCCTTC.

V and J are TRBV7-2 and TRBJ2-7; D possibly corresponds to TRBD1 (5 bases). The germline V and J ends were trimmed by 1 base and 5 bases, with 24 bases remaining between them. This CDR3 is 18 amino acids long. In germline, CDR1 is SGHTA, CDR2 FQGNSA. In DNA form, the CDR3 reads TGTGCCAGCAGCTTAGGTTGGTTAGGGGCGCACGCAATCAACGAGCAGTACTTC. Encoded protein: CASSLGWLGAHAINEQYF.

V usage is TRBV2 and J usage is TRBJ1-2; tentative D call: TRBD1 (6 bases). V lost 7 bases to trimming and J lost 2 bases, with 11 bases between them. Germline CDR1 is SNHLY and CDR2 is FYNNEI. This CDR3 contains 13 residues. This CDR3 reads CASIGGANYGYTF. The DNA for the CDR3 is TGTGCCAGCATTGGGGGCGCAAACTATGGCTACACCTTC.

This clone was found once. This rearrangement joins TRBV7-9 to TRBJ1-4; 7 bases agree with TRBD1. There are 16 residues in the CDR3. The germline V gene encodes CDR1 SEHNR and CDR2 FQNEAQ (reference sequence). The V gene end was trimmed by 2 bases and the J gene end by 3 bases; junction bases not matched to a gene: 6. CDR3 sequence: CASSLSRGTANEKLFF. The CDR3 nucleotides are TGTGCCAGCAGCTTATCGCGCGGGACAGCTAATGAAAAACTGTTTTTT.

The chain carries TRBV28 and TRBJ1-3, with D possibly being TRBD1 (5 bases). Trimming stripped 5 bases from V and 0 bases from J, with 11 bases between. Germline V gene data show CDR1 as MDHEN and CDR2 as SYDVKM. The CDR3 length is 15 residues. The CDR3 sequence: CASSPGGSSGNTIYF. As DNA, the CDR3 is TGTGCCAGCAGTCCCGGGGGTTCCTCTGGAAACACCATATATTTT.

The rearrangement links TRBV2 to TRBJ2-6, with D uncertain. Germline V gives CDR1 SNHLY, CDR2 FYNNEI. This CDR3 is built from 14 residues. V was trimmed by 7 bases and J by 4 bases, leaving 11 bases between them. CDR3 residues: CASILLPGANVLTF. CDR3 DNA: TGTGCCAGCATACTCCTGCCAGGGGCCAACGTCCTGACTTTC.

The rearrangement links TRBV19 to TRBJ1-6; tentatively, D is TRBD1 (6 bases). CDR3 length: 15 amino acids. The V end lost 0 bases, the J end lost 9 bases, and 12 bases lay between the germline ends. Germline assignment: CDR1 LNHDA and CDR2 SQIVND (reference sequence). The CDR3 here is CASSIEVGGVSPLHF. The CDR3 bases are TGTGCCAGTAGTATAGAGGTAGGGGGAGTTTCACCCCTCCACTTT.

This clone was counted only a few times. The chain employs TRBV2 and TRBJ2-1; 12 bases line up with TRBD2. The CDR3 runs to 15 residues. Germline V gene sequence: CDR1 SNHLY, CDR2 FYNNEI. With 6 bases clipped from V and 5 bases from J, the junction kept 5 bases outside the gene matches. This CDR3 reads CASRGRTSGDNEQFF. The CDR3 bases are TGTGCCAGCAGGGGGAGGACTAGCGGGGACAATGAGCAGTTCTTC.

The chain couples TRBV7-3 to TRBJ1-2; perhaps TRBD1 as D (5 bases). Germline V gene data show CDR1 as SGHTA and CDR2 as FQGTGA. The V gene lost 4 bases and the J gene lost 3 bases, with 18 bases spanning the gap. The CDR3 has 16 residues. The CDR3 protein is CASSSSSVGGYYGYTF. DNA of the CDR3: TGTGCCAGCAGCTCCTCCTCTGTCGGGGGGTACTATGGCTACACCTTC.

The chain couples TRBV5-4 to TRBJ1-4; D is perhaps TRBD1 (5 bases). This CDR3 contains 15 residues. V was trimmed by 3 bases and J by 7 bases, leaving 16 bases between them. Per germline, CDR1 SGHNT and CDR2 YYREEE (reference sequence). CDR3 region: CASSYGQGGGEKLFF. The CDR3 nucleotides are TGTGCCAGCAGCTACGGGCAGGGCGGGGGTGAAAAACTGTTTTTT.

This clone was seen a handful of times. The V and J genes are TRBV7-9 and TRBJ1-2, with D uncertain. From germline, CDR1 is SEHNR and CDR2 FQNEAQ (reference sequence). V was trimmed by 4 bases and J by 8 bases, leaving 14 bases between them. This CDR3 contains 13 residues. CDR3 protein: CASSSQVTAGYTF. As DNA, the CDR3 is TGTGCCAGCAGCTCCCAGGTCACAGCAGGCTACACCTTC.

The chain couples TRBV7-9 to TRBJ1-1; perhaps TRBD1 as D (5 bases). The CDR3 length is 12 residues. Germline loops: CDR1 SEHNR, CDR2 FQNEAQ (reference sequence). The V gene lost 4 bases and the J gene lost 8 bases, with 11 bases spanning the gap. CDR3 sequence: CASSSGGVEAFF. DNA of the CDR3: TGTGCCAGCAGCTCGGGAGGGGTGGAAGCTTTCTTT.

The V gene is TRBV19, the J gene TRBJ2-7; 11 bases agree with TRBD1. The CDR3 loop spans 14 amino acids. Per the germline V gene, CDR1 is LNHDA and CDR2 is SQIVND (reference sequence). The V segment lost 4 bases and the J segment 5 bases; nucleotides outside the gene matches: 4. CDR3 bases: TGTGCCAGTAGTAGACCGGGACAGGGGGACGAGCAGTACTTC. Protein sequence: CASSRPGQGDEQYF.